These 32 T cell receptor beta chains came from one sample sequenced in a study of cytotoxic CD8 clonotypes in ibrutinib-treated CLL. This table comes from immunoSEQ multiplex PCR, and its TCRdb copy is limited to in-frame clones, with some not included. The sample includes some 200,000 clones, around 75% of them seen just once. Specimen: PBMCs, collected after 12 months of ibrutinib treatment. The receptors here all came from a human donor with chronic lymphocytic leukemia.

On this clone itself: Other nucleotide sequences in the sample specify the same CDR3. This chain joins TRBV6-5 and TRBJ2-2, with 8 bases lining up with TRBD1. The CDR3 spans 15 residues. V gave up 6 bases and J gave up 4 bases; unmatched junction bases: 7. CDR1 is MNHEY and CDR2 is SVGAGI in the germline V gene. The CDR3 sequence: CASRPTGASTGELFF. In DNA form, the CDR3 reads TGTGCCAGCAGGCCGACAGGGGCCTCCACCGGGGAGCTGTTTTTT.

This clone was seen ten or more times. Other DNA sequences in the same sample also yield this CDR3. J is TRBJ1-1 and V is TRBV30, with D hard to call. V lost 0 bases, J lost 2 bases, and 7 bases lay in between. The CDR3 spans 13 residues. The germline CDR1 and CDR2 sequences are GTSNPN and SVGIG (reference sequence). In DNA, the CDR3 is TGTGCCTGGAGTGTCGCCTTAAACACTGAAGCTTTCTTT. As protein: CAWSVALNTEAFF.

This clone has just a few counts. This chain joins TRBV6-5 and TRBJ1-5; a weak D match, TRBD1 (5 bases). Looked up from germline, CDR1 is MNHEY and CDR2 is SVGAGI. Trimming removed 5 bases from V and 1 base from J, with 9 bases in between. The CDR3 is made up of 14 amino acids. CDR3 region: CASSRGPSNQPQHF. DNA for the CDR3: TGTGCCAGCAGTCGGGGACCGAGCAATCAGCCCCAGCATTTT.

This clone came up many times. The chain couples TRBV4-3 to TRBJ2-3; tentative D call: TRBD2 (7 bases). This CDR3 comprises 16 residues. Between the trimmed V and J ends, which lost 4 bases and 6 bases, there was a span of 20 bases. The germline V gene encodes CDR1 LGHNA and CDR2 YSLEER. The CDR3 sequence: CASSLKWEGGMDTQYF. The CDR3 DNA follows: TGCGCCAGCAGCCTAAAGTGGGAGGGGGGGATGGATACGCAGTATTTT.

The chain combines TRBV11-2 with TRBJ2-1, with TRBD2 matching over 16 bases. Germline V gene lookup returns CDR1 SGHAT and CDR2 FQNNGV. There are 17 residues in the CDR3. V lost 3 bases to trimming and J lost 10 bases; unmatched junction nucleotides: 9. CDR3 sequence (DNA): TGTGCCAGCAGCTTCCAGGGACTAGCGGGGGGGTCTAGGGAGCAGTTCTTC. The encoded protein is CASSFQGLAGGSREQFF.

The V and J genes are TRBV30 and TRBJ1-2; D not resolved. The CDR3 consists of 11 residues. Germline CDR1 reads GTSNPN; CDR2 reads SVGIG (reference sequence). V was trimmed by 2 bases and J by 2 bases, leaving 3 bases between them. The CDR3 sequence is CAWSYNYGYTF. The CDR3 DNA sequence: TGTGCCTGGAGTTACAACTATGGCTACACCTTC.

The rearrangement uses TRBV28 and TRBJ2-2; TRBD2 might be the D (6 bases). Trimming took 6 bases from V and 3 from J, leaving 14 bases between them. This CDR3 is 15 amino acids long. CDR1 and CDR2 from the germline V gene are MDHEN and SYDVKM. The CDR3 sequence is CASSLVGGYTGELFF. CDR3 DNA sequence: TGTGCCAGCAGCCTAGTCGGGGGTTACACCGGGGAGCTGTTTTTT. The full variable domain, its missing parts supplied by reference TRBV28 and TRBJ2-2, is DVKVTQSSRYLVKRTGEKVFLECVQDMDHENMFWYRQDPGLGLRLIYFSYDVKMKEKGDIPEGYSVSREKKERFSLILESASTNQTSMYLCASSLVGGYTGELFFGEGSRLTVL.

V and J are TRBV5-1 and TRBJ1-1, with D perhaps TRBD1 (5 bases). Germline CDR1 SGHRS, CDR2 YFSETQ. The CDR3 is 15 residues long. V lost 4 bases and J lost 0, with 13 bases in between. The CDR3 bases are TGCGCCAGCAGCCCGCAGGGACGGTTGAACACTGAAGCTTTCTTT. Translating it yields CASSPQGRLNTEAFF.

V and J are TRBV29-1 and TRBJ2-7; 9 nucleotides agree with TRBD1. Germline-derived CDR1 and CDR2 are SQVTM and ANQGSEA. CDR3 length equals 14 residues. J gave up 2 bases and V 6 bases, and 8 bases lay outside the gene matches. CDR3 residues: CSVLGQGSAYEQYF. DNA for the CDR3: TGCAGCGTCCTGGGACAGGGAAGCGCCTACGAGCAGTACTTC.

This rearrangement joins TRBV12-5 to TRBJ1-1; TRBD1 might be the D (5 bases). The V and J ends lost 1 base and 10 bases respectively, with 13 bases between them. The CDR3 consists of 13 residues. Germline V gene lookup returns CDR1 LGHNT and CDR2 FRNRAP. CDR3 coding DNA: TGTGCTAGTGGTTTGGGTTTCCGGCAGGGAGCTTTCTTT. Translating it yields CASGLGFRQGAFF.

The chain employs TRBV7-3 and TRBJ2-5, with unresolved D. V was trimmed by 5 bases and J by 3 bases, leaving 10 bases between them. This CDR3 comprises 13 residues. The germline gives CDR1 SGHTA, CDR2 FQGTGA. In DNA form, the CDR3 reads TGTGCCAGCAGCCCACCGGGCGAAGAGACCCAGTACTTC. Protein product: CASSPPGEETQYF.

J is TRBJ1-6 and V is TRBV7-3; D is possibly TRBD1 (5 bases). There are 13 residues in the CDR3. Between the trimmed V and J ends, which lost 5 bases and 9 bases, there was a span of 11 bases. Per germline, CDR1 SGHTA and CDR2 FQGTGA. The CDR3 here is CASSEEGISPLHF. The DNA of the CDR3 is TGTGCCAGCAGCGAAGAGGGGATTTCACCCCTCCACTTT.

Of note for this clone: At one end the junction does not follow the germline gene, possibly because of a read error. CDR3 bases: TGCGCCAGCAGCCAAGAGGAGGGCAGGGCTATCCTCTTC. Its protein product is CASSQEEGRAILF. The chain carries TRBV4-3 and TRBJ2-1, with a tentative D call TRBD2 (6 bases). The CDR3 sequence is 13 residues long. Germline CDR1 LGHNA, CDR2 YSLEER.

The gene calls are TRBV7-8 and TRBJ1-6, with D unclear. V lost 1 base and J 16 bases, leaving 17 bases between the germline ends. Germline loops: CDR1 SGHVS, CDR2 FQNEAQ. This CDR3 region has 14 residues. CDR3 DNA sequence: TGTGCCAGCAGCTTAGTCCCGCCGGTCTTAGAGCTCCACTTT. Protein sequence: CASSLVPPVLELHF.

The chain combines TRBV5-4 with TRBJ2-7; D assignment may be TRBD1 or TRBD2 (6 bases each). Trimming took off 3 bases at V and 4 bases at J, with 20 bases between the two ends. Germline CDR1 SGHNT, CDR2 YYREEE (reference sequence). The CDR3 consists of 16 residues. CDR3: CASSSAGTGYAYEQYF. CDR3 DNA sequence: TGTGCCAGCAGCTCTGCGGGAACAGGGTATGCGTACGAGCAGTACTTC.

This chain links TRBV5-1 with TRBJ2-1; 12 bases agree with TRBD2. Per the germline V gene, CDR1 is SGHRS and CDR2 is YFSETQ. V lost 4 bases and J lost 3; bases outside the gene matches: 8. The CDR3 has 17 amino acids. The CDR3 sequence is CASSPPSGGANYNEQFF. The CDR3 DNA sequence: TGCGCCAGCAGCCCCCCTAGCGGGGGGGCGAACTACAATGAGCAGTTCTTC.

The table lists this clone with a few counts. This chain joins TRBV11-2 and TRBJ1-1; D not certain. The germline V and J ends were trimmed by 6 bases and 5 bases, with 7 bases remaining between them. Germline V gene sequence: CDR1 SGHAT, CDR2 FQNNGV. The CDR3 consists of 11 residues. The DNA for the CDR3 is TGTGCCAGCAGGCTGGGGACTGAAGCTTTCTTT. Protein: CASRLGTEAFF.

This clone was seen more than once but under ten times. The chain has TRBV9 and TRBJ1-2, with D unclear. The V gene's germline CDR1 is SGDLS and CDR2 YYNGEE. There are 12 residues in the CDR3. Trimming stripped 4 bases from V and 8 bases from J, with 12 bases between. The CDR3 loop reads CASSPLTLGYTF. As DNA, the CDR3 is TGTGCCAGCAGCCCCCTCACCCTGGGCTACACCTTC. Looking up the rest from reference TRBV9 and TRBJ1-2 gives the full variable domain: DSGVTQTPKHLITATGQRVTLRCSPRSGDLSVYWYQQSLDQGLQFLIQYYNGEERAKGNILERFSAQQFPDLHSELNLSSLELGDSALYFCASSPLTLGYTFGSGTRLTVV.

The chain recombines TRBV6-1 with TRBJ2-5, with no clear D. V lost 3 bases and J lost 4, with 9 bases in between. The CDR3 runs 13 residues. CDR1 is MNHNS, CDR2 SASEGT, per germline. CDR3 protein: CASSDLGRETQYF. As DNA, the CDR3 is TGTGCCAGCAGTGATTTGGGCCGAGAGACCCAGTACTTC.

This clone was observed a handful of times. V gene TRBV7-2 combines with J gene TRBJ1-1, with D maybe TRBD1 (5 bases). In germline, CDR1 is SGHTA, CDR2 FQGNSA. Trimming removed 3 bases from V and 1 base from J, with 9 bases in between. The CDR3 loop spans 14 amino acids. CDR3 sequence: CASSLARENTEAFF. CDR3 sequence (DNA): TGTGCCAGCAGCTTGGCCAGGGAGAACACTGAAGCTTTCTTT.

This chain joins TRBV6-6 and TRBJ1-5, with D possibly being TRBD1 (5 bases). The CDR3 contains 14 residues. Trimming removed 5 bases at V and 6 bases at J, with 14 bases between. The germline V gene encodes CDR1 MNHNY and CDR2 SVGAGI (reference sequence). This chain's CDR3 is CASSTPGDVQPQHF. The CDR3 DNA is TGTGCCAGCAGTACCCCGGGGGACGTTCAGCCCCAGCATTTT.

This sequence joins TRBV9 and TRBJ2-2; 11 bases match TRBD2. J gave up 4 bases and V 3 bases, and 5 bases lay outside the gene matches. Looked up from germline, CDR1 is SGDLS and CDR2 is YYNGEE. This CDR3 comprises 16 residues. DNA for the CDR3: TGTGCCAGCAGCGCGACTAGCGGGGTGGGCACCGGGGAGCTGTTTTTT. Its protein product is CASSATSGVGTGELFF.

This chain connects TRBV11-2 to TRBJ2-1; tentatively, D is TRBD1 (6 bases). Germline V lookup: CDR1 SGHAT, CDR2 FQNNGV. The CDR3 loop spans 14 amino acids. Trimming left V 5 bases short and J 5 bases short, with 13 bases between. CDR3 bases: TGTGCCAGCAGCCCGACAAGGGGGAACAATGAGCAGTTCTTC. Its translation: CASSPTRGNNEQFF.

This clone has just a few counts. This sequence joins TRBV20-1 and TRBJ1-1; D is uncertain. Germline CDR1 reads DFQATT; CDR2 reads SNEGSKA (reference sequence). Trimming cost V 5 bases and J 6 bases, with 10 bases left between them. The CDR3 totals 11 residues. CDR3 protein: CSALRGPEAFF. CDR3 in DNA: TGCAGTGCTCTGAGAGGCCCTGAAGCTTTCTTT.

The table lists this clone with a few counts. The chain is built from TRBV2 and TRBJ1-3, with no clear D. The V end lost 7 bases, the J end lost 7 bases, and 20 bases lay between the germline ends. CDR1 and CDR2 from the germline V gene are SNHLY and FYNNEI. The CDR3 sequence is 15 residues long. The CDR3, as DNA: TGTGCCAGCATCCCACCCGGACGGCTCTGGAACACCATATATTTT. This encodes CASIPPGRLWNTIYF.

A single count supports this clone. The chain combines TRBV5-4 with TRBJ2-1; 8 bases are a match to TRBD1. V was clipped by 1 base and J by 5 bases; unmatched bases: 5. Looked up from germline, CDR1 is SGHNT and CDR2 is YYREEE (reference sequence). The CDR3 runs 15 residues. The CDR3 DNA reads as TGTGCCAGCAGCTTGACTCCGACAGGGGACAATGAGCAGTTCTTC. It codes for CASSLTPTGDNEQFF.

The chain joins TRBV5-1 to TRBJ2-1, with TRBD2 matching 14 bases. V shed 6 bases, J shed 8 bases, and the junction held 7 bases outside the gene matches. CDR1 and CDR2 (germline): SGHRS, YFSETQ. The CDR3 has 15 residues. The CDR3 sequence: CASTQGTSGGHEQFF. The CDR3 DNA reads TGCGCCAGCACGCAAGGGACTAGCGGGGGCCATGAGCAGTTCTTC.

This chain connects TRBV13 to TRBJ1-2; possible D gene TRBD1, 5 bases. V was clipped by 6 bases and J by 5 bases, with 13 bases between them. From germline, CDR1 is PRHDT and CDR2 FYEKMQ (reference sequence). This CDR3 has 13 amino acids. The CDR3 reads CASRPAGGYGYTF. In DNA form, the CDR3 reads TGTGCCAGCAGACCCGCCGGGGGATATGGCTACACCTTC.

V is TRBV9 and J is TRBJ1-2; D gene unclear. From germline, CDR1 is SGDLS and CDR2 YYNGEE. V dropped 3 bases and J dropped 12 bases, with 15 bases sitting between them. CDR3 size: 12 residues. Here the CDR3 reads CASSDWVGLNTF. In DNA form, the CDR3 reads TGTGCCAGCAGCGACTGGGTCGGCCTGAACACCTTC. The entire variable domain, with the rest obtained from reference TRBV9 and TRBJ1-2, is as follows: DSGVTQTPKHLITATGQRVTLRCSPRSGDLSVYWYQQSLDQGLQFLIQYYNGEERAKGNILERFSAQQFPDLHSELNLSSLELGDSALYFCASSDWVGLNTFGSGTRLTVV.

V is TRBV6-1 and J is TRBJ1-2; TRBD1 is a possible D gene (5 bases). V was trimmed by 1 base and J by 7 bases, leaving 10 bases between them. This CDR3 is 13 amino acids long. CDR1 is MNHNS and CDR2 is SASEGT in the germline V gene. The CDR3 spells CASSEGPGFGYTF. The CDR3 nucleotides read TGTGCCAGCAGTGAAGGTCCAGGGTTTGGCTACACCTTC.

The gene calls are TRBV19 and TRBJ1-1; 7 nucleotides agree with TRBD1. Germline V gene data show CDR1 as LNHDA and CDR2 as SQIVND (reference sequence). Germline trimming cut 6 bases from V and 3 bases from J; bases unmatched to any gene: 7. The CDR3 covers 14 residues. The CDR3 sequence: CASRQGFRDTEAFF. DNA of the CDR3: TGTGCCAGTAGACAGGGGTTTAGGGACACTGAAGCTTTCTTT.

This chain links TRBV6-5 with TRBJ1-1; D is unresolved. CDR3 length equals 11 residues. V shed 5 bases and J shed 4 bases, with 5 bases lying between them. The germline gives CDR1 MNHEY, CDR2 SVGAGI. This chain's CDR3 is CASSGPTEAFF. Written as DNA, the CDR3 is TGTGCCAGCAGTGGGCCCACTGAAGCTTTCTTT.